The clone carrying this TCR beta chain has a count of ten or more. The record originates from a study of Graves' ophthalmopathy and Graves' hyperthyroidism. Trimming stripped 6 bases from V and 4 bases from J, with 15 bases between. CDR3 length equals 14 residues. CDR1 and CDR2 from the germline V gene are SNHLY and FYNNEI. Amplification of TCR beta CDR3 regions used RNA transcripts. Investigators did first-round RT-PCR with HTBI primers, then second-round multiplex PCR. A single record per CDR3 protein comes from TCRdb applying MiXCR to the multiplex PCR reads. The table has roughly 420,000 distinct CDR3 sequences, 20% to 25% seen once.

The chain carries TRBV2 and TRBJ2-5, with D maybe TRBD2 (5 bases). Sequencing was done on a sample of peripheral blood. This TCR derives from a woman between 18 and 29 years old with stable Graves' hyperthyroidism. DNA of the CDR3: TGTGCCAGCAGCTGGTCGGGGATGGGAGAGACCCAGTACTTC. Its translation is CASSWSGMGETQYF.